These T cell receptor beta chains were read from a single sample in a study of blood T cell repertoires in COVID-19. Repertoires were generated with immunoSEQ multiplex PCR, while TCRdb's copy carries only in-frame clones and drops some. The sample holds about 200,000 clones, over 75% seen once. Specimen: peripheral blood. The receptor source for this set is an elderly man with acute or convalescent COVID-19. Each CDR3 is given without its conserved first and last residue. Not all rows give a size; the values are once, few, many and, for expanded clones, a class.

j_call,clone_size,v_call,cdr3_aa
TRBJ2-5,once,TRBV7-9,ASSHRDRGLEETQY
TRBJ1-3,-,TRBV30,AQSFWTDSGNTIY
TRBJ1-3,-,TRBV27,ASNPPAGGHSGNTIY
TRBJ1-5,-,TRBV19,ASSMAGTADQPQH
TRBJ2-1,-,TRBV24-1,ATSELTGTSVYNEQF
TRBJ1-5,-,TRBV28,ASSWGDLGQH
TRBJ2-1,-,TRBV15,ATASGVYNEQF
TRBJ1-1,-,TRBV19,ASSGPGQGVGMNTEAF
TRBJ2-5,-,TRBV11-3,ASTSGEVRLRETQY
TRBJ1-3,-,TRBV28,ASSPLRNTIY
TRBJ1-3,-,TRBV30,AWSVRRATGNTIY
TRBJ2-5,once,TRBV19,ASSPLTGGTETQY
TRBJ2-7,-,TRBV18,ASSVADEQY
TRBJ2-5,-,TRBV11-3,ASSLGDWTEETQY
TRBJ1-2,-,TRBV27,ASSPTGHVNYGYT
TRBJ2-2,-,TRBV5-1,ASSRTGDTGELF
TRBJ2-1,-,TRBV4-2,ASSQNPSGSYNEQF
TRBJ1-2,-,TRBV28,ASRTGGTDGYT
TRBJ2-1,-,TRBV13,ASSQGTSAPNEQF
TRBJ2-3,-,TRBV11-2,ASSGPGSQVTQY